A single sample is the source of the 14 T cell receptor beta chains below, sequenced in a study of T cell responses to AZD1222 COVID-19 vaccine. Some clones are missing from TCRdb's copy, which holds only in-frame ones; the method was immunoSEQ multiplex PCR. The sample shows more than 90,000 clones, approximately 84% of them seen only once. The sequenced sample was peripheral blood, obtained 28 days after the second AZD1222 dose. The receptors here all came from an adult who received the AZD1222 COVID-19 vaccine.

This clone was seen a few times. The chain joins TRBV6-5 to TRBJ2-5; D perhaps matches TRBD1 (6 bases). There are 15 residues in the CDR3. Trimming cost V 6 bases and J 0 bases, with 14 bases left between them. CDR1 and CDR2 from the germline V gene are MNHEY and SVGAGI. The CDR3, as DNA: TGTGCCAGCAGGAGGGGGTACTCGTACCAAGAGACCCAGTACTTC. This codes for CASRRGYSYQETQYF.

The V gene is TRBV2, the J gene TRBJ1-1, with D possibly TRBD1 on 5 matching bases. The CDR3 contains 12 residues. Germline V gene lookup returns CDR1 SNHLY and CDR2 FYNNEI. Trimming stripped 11 bases from V and 1 base from J, with 11 bases between. The CDR3 reads CAGTRGNTEAFF. Here the CDR3 DNA reads TGTGCCGGGACGCGAGGGAACACTGAAGCTTTCTTT.

CDR3 sequence reads: CASSISRRYSGNTIYF. CDR3 DNA: TGTGCCAGTAGTATATCTCGACGCTACTCTGGAAACACCATATATTTT. The chain combines TRBV19 with TRBJ1-3; D remains unclear. Germline CDR1 LNHDA, CDR2 SQIVND (reference sequence). Trimming took 2 bases from V and 0 from J, leaving 11 bases between them. The CDR3 contains 16 residues.

The chain employs TRBV7-3 and TRBJ2-2; TRBD2 might be the D (6 bases). Germline V gene lookup returns CDR1 SGHTA and CDR2 FQGTGA. V gave up 2 bases and J gave up 2 bases, with 12 bases separating them. This CDR3 spans 16 amino acids. CDR3 DNA: TGTGCCAGCAGCTTAGATTCGGGGGTAAACACCGGGGAGCTGTTTTTT. Translating it yields CASSLDSGVNTGELFF.

The rearrangement joins TRBV9 to TRBJ2-5; D is uncertain. CDR1 is SGDLS and CDR2 is YYNGEE in the germline V gene. V was clipped by 3 bases and J by 7 bases, with 22 bases between them. CDR3 size: 16 residues. CDR3 bases: TGTGCCAGCAGCGCCTCCCCGGGCGTTCTGATGGGGACCCAGTACTTC. It specifies CASSASPGVLMGTQYF.

The chain uses TRBV19 and TRBJ2-2; 10 nucleotides align to TRBD1. Looked up from germline, CDR1 is LNHDA and CDR2 is SQIVND (reference sequence). J was trimmed by 6 bases and V by 4 bases; bases with no gene match: 5. The CDR3 spans 15 residues. This chain's CDR3 is CASSRGTGDAGELFF. The CDR3 DNA is TGTGCCAGTAGTAGAGGGACAGGGGACGCCGGGGAGCTGTTTTTT. The variable domain in full, completed from reference TRBV19 and TRBJ2-2, reads DGGITQSPKYLFRKEGQNVTLSCEQNLNHDAMYWYRQDPGQGLRLIYYSQIVNDFQKGDIAEGYSVSREKKESFPLTVTSAQKNPTAFYLCASSRGTGDAGELFFGEGSRLTVL.

The chain links TRBV7-2 to TRBJ2-7, with D unresolved. Germline lookup yields CDR1 SGHTA and CDR2 FQGNSA. V lost 2 bases and J 4 bases, leaving 15 bases between the germline ends. This CDR3 contains 15 residues. The CDR3 sequence: CASSLYTDIRYEQYF. The DNA of the CDR3 is TGTGCCAGCAGCTTATATACGGATATCCGATACGAGCAGTACTTC.

The chain couples TRBV5-1 to TRBJ2-2, with D uncertain. Germline lookup yields CDR1 SGHRS and CDR2 YFSETQ. This CDR3 is built from 16 residues. Trimming shortened V by 4 bases and J by 2 bases, and 15 bases separated the two germline ends. CDR3 in amino acids: CASSLLQSGNTGELFF. CDR3 DNA: TGCGCCAGCAGCCTGCTCCAGTCTGGCAACACCGGGGAGCTGTTTTTT.

The gene calls are TRBV19 and TRBJ1-3; 7 nucleotides line up with TRBD1. CDR3 length: 14 amino acids. Unmatched junction bases numbered 3, after V lost 7 bases and J lost 0 bases. CDR1 is LNHDA, CDR2 SQIVND, per germline (reference sequence). The CDR3 spells CASKTGFSGNTIYF. As DNA, the CDR3 is TGTGCCAGTAAGACAGGGTTCTCTGGAAACACCATATATTTT.

J is TRBJ1-2 and V is TRBV6-5; D remains ambiguous. The V gene's germline CDR1 is MNHEY and CDR2 SVGAGI. Trimming shortened V by 6 bases and J by 4 bases, and 12 bases separated the two germline ends. CDR3 length: 13 residues. In DNA form, the CDR3 reads TGTGCCAGCAGATTGGCAGGCTCCTATGGCTACACCTTC. Its protein is CASRLAGSYGYTF.

This clone was detected only a few times. The chain couples TRBV18 to TRBJ1-1; D possibly corresponds to TRBD1 (5 bases). V was pared by 6 bases and J by 4 bases, with 18 bases between. Germline CDR1 KGHSH, CDR2 LQKENI. The CDR3 has 15 residues. The CDR3 is CASSPVGGYGTEAFF. The CDR3 DNA is TGTGCCAGCTCCCCAGTGGGGGGTTATGGCACTGAAGCTTTCTTT.

The chain couples TRBV7-9 to TRBJ1-6; D is uncertain. The germline gives CDR1 SEHNR, CDR2 FQNEAQ (reference sequence). Trimming left V 5 bases short and J 10 bases short, with 9 bases between. This CDR3 spans 12 amino acids. The CDR3, as DNA: TGTGCCAGCAGCGCTAGCACCTCACCCCTCCACTTT. It yields the protein CASSASTSPLHF.

The rearrangement joins TRBV25-1 to TRBJ1-4; D is unclear. CDR1 is MGHDK and CDR2 is SYGVNS in the germline V gene. The CDR3 extends over 14 amino acids. The V end lost 3 bases, the J end lost 4 bases, and 9 bases lay between the germline ends. This chain's CDR3 is CASSDRGFNEKLFF. In DNA, the CDR3 is TGTGCCAGCAGTGATCGCGGTTTTAATGAAAAACTGTTTTTT.

A few counts support this clone. The chain is built from TRBV7-9 and TRBJ1-2; 8 bases match TRBD1. The CDR3 extends over 14 amino acids. CDR1 and CDR2 from the germline V gene are SEHNR and FQNEAQ (reference sequence). Trimming took 1 base from V and 6 from J; bases not matched to a gene: 4. The CDR3 region is CASSLGQGFNGYTF. The CDR3 coding sequence is TGTGCCAGCAGCTTAGGACAGGGGTTTAATGGCTACACCTTC.